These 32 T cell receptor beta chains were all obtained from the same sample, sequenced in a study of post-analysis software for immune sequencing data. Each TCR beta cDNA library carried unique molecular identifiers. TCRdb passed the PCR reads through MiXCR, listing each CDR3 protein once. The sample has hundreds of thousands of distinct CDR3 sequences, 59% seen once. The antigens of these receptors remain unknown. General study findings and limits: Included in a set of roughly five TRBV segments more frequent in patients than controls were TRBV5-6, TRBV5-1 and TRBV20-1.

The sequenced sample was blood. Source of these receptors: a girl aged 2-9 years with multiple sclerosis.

CDR3 protein: CASSPRGDLYGYTF. CDR3 in DNA: TGTGCCAGCAGTCCCCGGGGGGACCTTTATGGCTACACCTTC. The chain joins TRBV12-3 or TRBV12-4 to TRBJ1-2; D may be TRBD1 (5 bases). V was cut by 5 bases and J by 5 bases, with 15 bases left in between. This CDR3 spans 14 amino acids.

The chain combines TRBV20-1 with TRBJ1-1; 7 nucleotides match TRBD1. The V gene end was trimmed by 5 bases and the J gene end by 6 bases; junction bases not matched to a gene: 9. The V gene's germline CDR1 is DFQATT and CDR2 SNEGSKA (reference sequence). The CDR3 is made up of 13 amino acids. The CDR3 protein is CSACHRGDAEAFF. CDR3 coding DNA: TGCAGTGCTTGTCACAGGGGAGACGCTGAAGCTTTCTTT.

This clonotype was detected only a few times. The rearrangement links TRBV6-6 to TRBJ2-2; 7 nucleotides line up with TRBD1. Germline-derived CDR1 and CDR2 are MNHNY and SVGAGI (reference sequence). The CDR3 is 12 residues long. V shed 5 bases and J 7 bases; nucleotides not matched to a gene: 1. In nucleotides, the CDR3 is TGTGCCAGCAGTCGGGACAGCGGGGAGCTGTTTTTT. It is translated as CASSRDSGELFF.

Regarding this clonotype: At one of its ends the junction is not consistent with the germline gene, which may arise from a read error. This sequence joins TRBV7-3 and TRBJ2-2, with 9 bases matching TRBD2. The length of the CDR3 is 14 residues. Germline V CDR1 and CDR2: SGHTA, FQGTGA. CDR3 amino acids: CASSSSGNIGELFF. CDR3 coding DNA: TGTGCCAGCAGCTCTAGCGGGAACATCGGGGAGCTGTTTTTT. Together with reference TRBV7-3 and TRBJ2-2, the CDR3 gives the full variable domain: GAGVSQTPSNKVTEKGKYVELRCDPISGHTALYWYRQSLGQGPEFLIYFQGTGAADDSGLPNDRFFAVRPEGSVSTLKIQRTERGDSAVYLCASSSSGNIGELFFGEGSRLTVL.

The CDR3 sequence: CASSYARVPNSPLHF. The CDR3 DNA reads as TGTGCCAGCAGTTACGCCAGGGTTCCAAATTCACCCCTCCACTTT. The rearrangement links TRBV6-6 to TRBJ1-6, with TRBD1 as a possible D gene (5 bases). Germline V gene data show CDR1 as MNHNY and CDR2 as SVGAGI (reference sequence). CDR3 size: 15 residues. Deletions cut 2 bases from V and 7 bases from J, with 12 bases between.

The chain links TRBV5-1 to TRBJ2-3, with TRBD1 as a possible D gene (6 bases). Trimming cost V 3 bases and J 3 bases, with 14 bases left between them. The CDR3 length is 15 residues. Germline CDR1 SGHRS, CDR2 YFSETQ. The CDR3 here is CASSWGQGWTDTQYF. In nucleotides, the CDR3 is TGCGCCAGCAGCTGGGGGCAGGGATGGACAGATACGCAGTATTTT.

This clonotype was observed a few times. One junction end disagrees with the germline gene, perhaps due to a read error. The CDR3, as DNA: TGTGCCAGCAGCCCCGGACTAGCGGGAGTCGCAGATACGCAGTATTTT. Protein product: CASSPGLAGVADTQYF. The chain recombines TRBV5-1 with TRBJ2-3, with TRBD2 matching 13 bases. Per germline, CDR1 SGHRS and CDR2 YFSETQ. The CDR3 runs 16 residues.

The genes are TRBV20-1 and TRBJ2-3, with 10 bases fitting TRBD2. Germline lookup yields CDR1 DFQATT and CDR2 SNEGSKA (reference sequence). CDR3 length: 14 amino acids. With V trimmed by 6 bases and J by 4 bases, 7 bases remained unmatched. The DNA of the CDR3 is TGCAGTGCAACTCTAGCGGGAGAGGCAGATACGCAGTATTTT. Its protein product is CSATLAGEADTQYF.

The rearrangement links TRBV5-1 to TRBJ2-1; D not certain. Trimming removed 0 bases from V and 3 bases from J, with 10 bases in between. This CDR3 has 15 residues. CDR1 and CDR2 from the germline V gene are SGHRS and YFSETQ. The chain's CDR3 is CASSLDESVYNEQFF. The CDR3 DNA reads TGCGCCAGCAGCTTGGACGAATCGGTCTACAATGAGCAGTTCTTC.

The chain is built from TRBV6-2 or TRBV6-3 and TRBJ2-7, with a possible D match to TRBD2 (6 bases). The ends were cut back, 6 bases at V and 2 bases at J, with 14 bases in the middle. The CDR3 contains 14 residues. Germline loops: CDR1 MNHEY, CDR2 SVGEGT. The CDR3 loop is CASRGGTRAYEQYF. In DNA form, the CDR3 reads TGTGCCAGCAGAGGCGGGACTCGAGCCTACGAGCAGTACTTC.

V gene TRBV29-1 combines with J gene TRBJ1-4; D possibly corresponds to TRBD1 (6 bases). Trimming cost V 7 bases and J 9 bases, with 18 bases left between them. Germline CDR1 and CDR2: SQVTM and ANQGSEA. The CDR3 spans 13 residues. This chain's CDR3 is CSAATGGSQKLFF. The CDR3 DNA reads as TGCAGCGCGGCGACAGGCGGTTCACAAAAACTGTTTTTT.

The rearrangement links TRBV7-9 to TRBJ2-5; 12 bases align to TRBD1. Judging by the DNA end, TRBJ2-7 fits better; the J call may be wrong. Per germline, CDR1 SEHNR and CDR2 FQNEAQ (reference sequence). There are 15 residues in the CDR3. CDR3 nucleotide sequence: TGTGCCAGCAGTCGTCCGGGACAGGGGGCTAACGAGCAGTACTTC. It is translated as CASSRPGQGANEQYF.

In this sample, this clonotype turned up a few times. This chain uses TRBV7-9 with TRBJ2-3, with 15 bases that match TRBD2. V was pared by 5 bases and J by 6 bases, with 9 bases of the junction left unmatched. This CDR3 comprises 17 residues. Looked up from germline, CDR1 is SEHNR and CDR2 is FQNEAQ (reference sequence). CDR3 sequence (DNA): TGTGCCAGCAGCCCCGGACTAGCGGGAGGGCCGAGGGATACGCAGTATTTT. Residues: CASSPGLAGGPRDTQYF.

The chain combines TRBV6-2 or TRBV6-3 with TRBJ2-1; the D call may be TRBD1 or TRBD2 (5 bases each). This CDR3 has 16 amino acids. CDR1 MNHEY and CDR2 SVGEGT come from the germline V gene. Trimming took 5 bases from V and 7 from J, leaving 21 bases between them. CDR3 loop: CASSQRPSGSGNEQFF. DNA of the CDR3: TGTGCCAGCAGTCAAAGACCCTCAGGGAGCGGTAATGAGCAGTTCTTC.

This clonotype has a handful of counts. The CDR3: CAIQDIGVTDTQYF. CDR3 in DNA: TGTGCCATCCAAGACATTGGGGTCACAGATACGCAGTATTTT. This chain joins TRBV10-3 and TRBJ2-3; D gene unclear. Trimming stripped 8 bases from V and 2 bases from J, with 14 bases between. The CDR3 spans 14 residues. The germline gives CDR1 ENHRY, CDR2 SYGVKD.

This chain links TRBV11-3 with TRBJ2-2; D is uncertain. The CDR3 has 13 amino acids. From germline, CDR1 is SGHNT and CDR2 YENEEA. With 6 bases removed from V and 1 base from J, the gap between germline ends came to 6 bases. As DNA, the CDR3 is TGTGCCAGCAGGATCGAGAACACCGGGGAGCTGTTTTTT. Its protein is CASRIENTGELFF.

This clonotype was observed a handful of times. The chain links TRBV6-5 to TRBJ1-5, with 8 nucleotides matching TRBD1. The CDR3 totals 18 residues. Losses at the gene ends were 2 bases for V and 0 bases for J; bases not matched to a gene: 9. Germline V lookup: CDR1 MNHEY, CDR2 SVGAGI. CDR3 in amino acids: CASSYPGTGNYSNQPQHF. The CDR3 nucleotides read TGTGCCAGCAGTTACCCCGGGACAGGTAACTATAGCAATCAGCCCCAGCATTTT.

The CDR3 coding sequence is TGCAGTGCTGCCCTCTTTAGCGGGGGGGCCAGGGATGAGCAGTTCTTC. The encoded protein is CSAALFSGGARDEQFF. This chain connects TRBV20-1 to TRBJ2-1; 11 bases agree with TRBD2. V dropped 5 bases and J dropped 8; count of bases not matched to a gene: 14. The CDR3 runs to 16 residues. Germline V gives CDR1 DFQATT, CDR2 SNEGSKA (reference sequence).

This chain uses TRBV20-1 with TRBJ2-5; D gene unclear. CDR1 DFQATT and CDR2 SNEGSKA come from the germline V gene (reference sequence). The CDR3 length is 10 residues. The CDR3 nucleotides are TGCAGCCCCGACCGGGAGACCCAGTACTTC. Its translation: CSPDRETQYF.

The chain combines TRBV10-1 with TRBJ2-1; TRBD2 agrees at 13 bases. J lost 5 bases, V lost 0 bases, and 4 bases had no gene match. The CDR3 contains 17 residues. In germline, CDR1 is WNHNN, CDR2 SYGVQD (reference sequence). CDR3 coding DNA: TGCGCCAGCAGTGAGTCGACTGGACTAGCGGGAGACAATGAGCAGTTCTTC. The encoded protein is CASSESTGLAGDNEQFF.

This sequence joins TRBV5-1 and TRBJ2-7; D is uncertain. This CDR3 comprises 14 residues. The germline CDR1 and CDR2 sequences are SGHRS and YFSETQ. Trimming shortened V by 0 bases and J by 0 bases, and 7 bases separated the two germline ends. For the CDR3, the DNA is TGCGCCAGCAGCTTGGGGCGGAACTCCTACGAGCAGTACTTC. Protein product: CASSLGRNSYEQYF.

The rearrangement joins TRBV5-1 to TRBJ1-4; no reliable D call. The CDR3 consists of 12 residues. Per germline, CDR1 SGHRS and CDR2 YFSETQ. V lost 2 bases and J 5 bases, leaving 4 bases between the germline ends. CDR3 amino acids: CASSLRNEKLFF. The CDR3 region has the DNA TGCGCCAGCAGCTTACGGAATGAAAAACTGTTTTTT.

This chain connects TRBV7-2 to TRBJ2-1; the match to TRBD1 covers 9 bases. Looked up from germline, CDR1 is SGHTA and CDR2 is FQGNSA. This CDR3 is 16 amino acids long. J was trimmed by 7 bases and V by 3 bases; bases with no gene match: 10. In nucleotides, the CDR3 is TGTGCCAGCAGCTTCCTTTCGGGACAGGGCGGAAATGAGCAGTTCTTC. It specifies CASSFLSGQGGNEQFF. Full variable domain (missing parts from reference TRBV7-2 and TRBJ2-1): GAGVSQSPSNKVTEKGKDVELRCDPISGHTALYWYRQSLGQGLEFLIYFQGNSAPDKSGLPSDRFSAERTGGSVSTLTIQRTQQEDSAVYLCASSFLSGQGGNEQFFGPGTRLTVL.

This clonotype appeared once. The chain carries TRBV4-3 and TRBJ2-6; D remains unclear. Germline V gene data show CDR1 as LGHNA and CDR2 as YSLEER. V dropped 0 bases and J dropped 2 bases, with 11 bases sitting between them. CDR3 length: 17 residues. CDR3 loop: CASSQDIVGAGANVLTF. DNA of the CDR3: TGCGCCAGCAGCCAAGATATTGTGGGCGCTGGGGCCAACGTCCTGACTTTC.

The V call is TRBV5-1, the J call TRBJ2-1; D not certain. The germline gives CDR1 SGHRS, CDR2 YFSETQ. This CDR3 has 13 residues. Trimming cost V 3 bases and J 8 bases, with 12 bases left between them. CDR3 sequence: CASSWTPGDEQFF. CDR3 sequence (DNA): TGCGCCAGCAGCTGGACGCCTGGGGATGAGCAGTTCTTC.

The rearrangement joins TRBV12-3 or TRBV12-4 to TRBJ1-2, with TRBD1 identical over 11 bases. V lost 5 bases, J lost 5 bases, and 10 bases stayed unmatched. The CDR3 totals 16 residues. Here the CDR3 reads CASSPEGTGGSYGYTF. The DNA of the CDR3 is TGTGCCAGCAGTCCAGAGGGGACAGGGGGATCGTATGGCTACACCTTC.

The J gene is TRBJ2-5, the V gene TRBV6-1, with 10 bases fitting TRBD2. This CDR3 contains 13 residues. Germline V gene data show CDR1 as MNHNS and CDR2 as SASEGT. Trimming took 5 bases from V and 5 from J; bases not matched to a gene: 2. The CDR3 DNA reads TGTGCCAGCAGTCGGACTAGCGGCGAGACCCAGTACTTC. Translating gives CASSRTSGETQYF.

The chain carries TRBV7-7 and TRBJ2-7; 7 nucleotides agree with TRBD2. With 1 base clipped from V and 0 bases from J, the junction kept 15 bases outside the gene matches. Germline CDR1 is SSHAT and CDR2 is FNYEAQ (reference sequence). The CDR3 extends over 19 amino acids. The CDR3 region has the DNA TGTGCCAGCAGCTTAGTGCGAGGTCCGGCGGGGGATAGCTCCTACGAGCAGTACTTC. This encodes CASSLVRGPAGDSSYEQYF.

The CDR3 DNA reads TGTGCCACCAGCAGAGATGGGGGTCCCAATCAGCCCCAGCATTTT. The encoded protein is CATSRDGGPNQPQHF. The V call is TRBV15, the J call TRBJ1-5, with a possible D match to TRBD1 (5 bases). The CDR3 consists of 15 residues. Germline V CDR1 and CDR2: LNHNV, YYDKDF (reference sequence). Trimming removed 0 bases at V and 3 bases at J, with 9 bases between.

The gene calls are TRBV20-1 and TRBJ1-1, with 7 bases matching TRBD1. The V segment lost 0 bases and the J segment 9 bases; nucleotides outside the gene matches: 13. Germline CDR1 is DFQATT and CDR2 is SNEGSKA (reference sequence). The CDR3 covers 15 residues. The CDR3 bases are TGCAGTGCTAGAGATTACCGGCCAGGGGGTGATCAAGCTTTCTTT. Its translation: CSARDYRPGGDQAFF.

The CDR3 sequence is CAISVGASSTDTQYF. CDR3 nucleotide sequence: TGTGCCATCAGTGTTGGGGCTTCTAGCACAGATACGCAGTATTTT. The genes are TRBV10-3 and TRBJ2-3; a possible D gene is TRBD1 (5 bases). Between the trimmed V and J ends, which lost 4 bases and 0 bases, there was a span of 11 bases. Looked up from germline, CDR1 is ENHRY and CDR2 is SYGVKD. This CDR3 region has 15 residues.

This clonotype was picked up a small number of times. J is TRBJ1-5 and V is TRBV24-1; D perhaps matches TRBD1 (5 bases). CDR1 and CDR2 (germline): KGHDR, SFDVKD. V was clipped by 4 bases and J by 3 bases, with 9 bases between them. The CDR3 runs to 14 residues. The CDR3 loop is CATSEGGVNQPQHF. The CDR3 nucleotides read TGTGCCACCAGTGAGGGGGGGGTCAATCAGCCCCAGCATTTT.